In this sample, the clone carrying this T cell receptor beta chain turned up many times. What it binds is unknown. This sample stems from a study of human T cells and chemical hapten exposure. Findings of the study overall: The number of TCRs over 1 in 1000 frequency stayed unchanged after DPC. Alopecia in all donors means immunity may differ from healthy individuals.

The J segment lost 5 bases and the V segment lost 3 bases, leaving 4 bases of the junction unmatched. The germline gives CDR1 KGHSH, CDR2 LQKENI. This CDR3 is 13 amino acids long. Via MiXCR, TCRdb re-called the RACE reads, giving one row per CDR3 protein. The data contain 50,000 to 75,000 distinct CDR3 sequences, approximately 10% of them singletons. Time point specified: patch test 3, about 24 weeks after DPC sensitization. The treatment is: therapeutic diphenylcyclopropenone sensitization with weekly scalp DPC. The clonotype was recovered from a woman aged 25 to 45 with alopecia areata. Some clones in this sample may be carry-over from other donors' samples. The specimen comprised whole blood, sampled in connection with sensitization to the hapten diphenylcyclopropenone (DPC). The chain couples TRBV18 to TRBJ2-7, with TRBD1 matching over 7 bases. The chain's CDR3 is CASSPRQGDEQYF. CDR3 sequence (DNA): TGTGCCAGCTCACCGCGACAGGGCGACGAGCAGTACTTC.